What follows describes a single T cell receptor beta chain. The repertoire was sequenced with immunoSEQ multiplex PCR; TCRdb's copy has only in-frame clones and lacks some. The sample shows approximately 80,000 clones, 95% to 98% of them seen only once. These data belong to a study of technical replicates of blood from four donors. This CDR3 has 14 amino acids. The V end was cut by 4 bases, the J end by 7 bases, with 15 bases between. Germline V gene sequence: CDR1 SGHTS, CDR2 YDEGEE. The sequencing input was T cells isolated from PBMCs. The J gene is TRBJ2-1, the V gene TRBV5-8, with D perhaps TRBD1 (6 bases). The TCR comes from a human donor in good health. For the CDR3, the DNA is TGTGCCAGCAGCGCGTCACCTACAGGGAATGAGCAGTTCTTC. As protein: CASSASPTGNEQFF.